This entry lists 30 T cell receptor beta chains sequenced from one sample in a study of blood T cell repertoires in COVID-19. Repertoires were generated with immunoSEQ multiplex PCR, while TCRdb's copy carries only in-frame clones and drops some. Counted here are about 98,000 clones, 70% to 90% occurring once; the ten biggest clones make up 2% to 2.5%. Sequenced: peripheral blood. The receptors here all came from a man in his forties or fifties with active COVID-19.

Sample share makes this clone medium-sized. This chain links TRBV5-6 with TRBJ1-6; D remains unclear. V was trimmed by 5 bases and J by 9 bases, leaving 12 bases between them. CDR3 size: 13 residues. Germline CDR1 SGHDT, CDR2 YYEEEE. The CDR3 DNA is TGTGCCAGCAGGGGAACAGAGGGTTCACCCCTCCACTTT. Translating it yields CASRGTEGSPLHF.

V gene TRBV5-6 combines with J gene TRBJ2-2, with TRBD2 matching 7 bases. This CDR3 spans 16 amino acids. With V trimmed by 3 bases and J by 7 bases, 12 bases remained unmatched. Germline assignment: CDR1 SGHDT and CDR2 YYEEEE. DNA of the CDR3: TGTGCCAGCAGCTCTTACGGGGAGGGCAGCAGCGGGGAGCTGTTTTTT. Its protein product is CASSSYGEGSSGELFF.

The J gene is TRBJ1-1, the V gene TRBV4-1; a weak D match, TRBD1 (5 bases). V was clipped by 4 bases and J by 0 bases, with 15 bases between them. The CDR3 totals 16 residues. Germline V gene data show CDR1 as MGHRA and CDR2 as YSYEKL. The CDR3 protein is CASSPFPARVNTEAFF. The CDR3 coding sequence is TGCGCCAGCAGCCCATTCCCGGCCAGGGTGAACACTGAAGCTTTCTTT.

This chain links TRBV11-2 with TRBJ1-2; D possibly corresponds to TRBD1 (5 bases). CDR1 and CDR2 from the germline V gene are SGHAT and FQNNGV. V lost 5 bases to trimming and J lost 4 bases, with 17 bases between them. The length of the CDR3 is 15 residues. The CDR3 DNA sequence: TGTGCCAGCAGCCCGCTGTCGGGGGGGGGCTATGGCTACACCTTC. Encoded protein: CASSPLSGGGYGYTF.

This chain uses TRBV7-8 with TRBJ1-2; TRBD1 matches 8 bases. Trimming cost V 7 bases and J 4 bases; bases outside gene matches: 11. This CDR3 is 15 amino acids long. CDR1 SGHVS and CDR2 FQNEAQ come from the germline V gene. The CDR3 here is CASTPRRDRSYGYTF. In DNA form, the CDR3 reads TGTGCCAGCACTCCTAGGAGGGACAGGAGCTATGGCTACACCTTC.

The DNA of the CDR3 is TGTGCCAGCAGCCCCACCCTGGGGGGATCCTATGGCTACACCTTC. Encoded protein: CASSPTLGGSYGYTF. This sequence joins TRBV5-5 and TRBJ1-2; possible D gene TRBD1, 5 bases. Trimming stripped 4 bases from V and 4 bases from J, with 17 bases between. The CDR3 sequence is 15 residues long. The germline gives CDR1 SGHKS, CDR2 YYEKEE (reference sequence).

This clone has only one observation. V and J are TRBV5-6 and TRBJ2-7; weak D call: TRBD2 (6 bases). Trimming left V 0 bases short and J 3 bases short, with 19 bases between. The CDR3 consists of 17 residues. In germline, CDR1 is SGHDT, CDR2 YYEEEE. The CDR3 here is CASSLAAGLHWRYEQYF. The DNA for the CDR3 is TGTGCCAGCAGCTTGGCCGCGGGACTTCACTGGCGCTACGAGCAGTACTTC. The full variable domain, completed using reference TRBV5-6 and TRBJ2-7, is DAGVTQSPTHLIKTRGQQVTLRCSPKSGHDTVSWYQQALGQGPQFIFQYYEEEERQRGNFPDRFSGHQFPNYSSELNVNALLLGDSALYLCASSLAAGLHWRYEQYFGPGTRLTVT.

V usage is TRBV19 and J usage is TRBJ1-2, with 9 bases fitting TRBD1. The CDR3 is 16 residues long. Germline V gives CDR1 LNHDA, CDR2 SQIVND (reference sequence). J gave up 1 base and V 6 bases, and 9 bases lay outside the gene matches. In DNA form, the CDR3 reads TGTGCCAGTAGGACGTCTACAGGGGGCCTTAACTATGGCTACACCTTC. Translating gives CASRTSTGGLNYGYTF. Supplemented by reference TRBV19 and TRBJ1-2, the full variable domain reads DGGITQSPKYLFRKEGQNVTLSCEQNLNHDAMYWYRQDPGQGLRLIYYSQIVNDFQKGDIAEGYSVSREKKESFPLTVTSAQKNPTAFYLCASRTSTGGLNYGYTFGSGTRLTVV.

V and J are TRBV5-4 and TRBJ2-7; TRBD1 agrees at 7 bases. Trimming removed 1 base from V and 6 bases from J; junction bases left unmatched: 4. The CDR3 sequence is 13 residues long. Germline V lookup: CDR1 SGHNT, CDR2 YYREEE (reference sequence). In nucleotides, the CDR3 is TGTGCCAGCAGCTTGAGTTCAGGGGGCGAGCAGTACTTC. Its translation is CASSLSSGGEQYF. Based on the CDR3 plus reference TRBV5-4 and TRBJ2-7, the full variable domain is ETGVTQSPTHLIKTRGQQVTLRCSSQSGHNTVSWYQQALGQGPQFIFQYYREEENGRGNFPPRFSGLQFPNYSSELNVNALELDDSALYLCASSLSSGGEQYFGPGTRLTVT.

The genes are TRBV7-6 and TRBJ2-5; 12 bases fit TRBD2. Unmatched junction bases numbered 3, after V lost 1 base and J lost 0 bases. This CDR3 is built from 17 residues. Germline values: CDR1 SGHVS, CDR2 FNYEAQ. CDR3 DNA: TGTGCCAGCAGCTTAGGTCTAGCGGGGGGGTACCAAGAGACCCAGTACTTC. Encoded protein: CASSLGLAGGYQETQYF. Full variable domain (missing parts from reference TRBV7-6 and TRBJ2-5): GAGVSQSPRYKVTKRGQDVALRCDPISGHVSLYWYRQALGQGPEFLTYFNYEAQQDKSGLPNDRFSAERPEGSISTLTIQRTEQRDSAMYRCASSLGLAGGYQETQYFGPGTRLLVL.

J is TRBJ2-7 and V is TRBV7-9; D perhaps matches TRBD1 (5 bases). Trimming left V 8 bases short and J 0 bases short, with 11 bases between. Per the germline V gene, CDR1 is SEHNR and CDR2 is FQNEAQ (reference sequence). This CDR3 region has 13 residues. In DNA form, the CDR3 reads TGTGCCAGCCGTTCCGACAGCTCCTACGAGCAGTACTTC. Translation gives CASRSDSSYEQYF. Drawing the rest from reference TRBV7-9 and TRBJ2-7, the complete variable domain is DTGVSQNPRHKITKRGQNVTFRCDPISEHNRLYWYRQTLGQGPEFLTYFQNEAQLEKSRLLSDRFSAERPKGSFSTLEIQRTEQGDSAMYLCASRSDSSYEQYFGPGTRLTVT.

Here the CDR3 reads CASSRDGGSEKLFF. CDR3 nucleotides: TGTGCCAGCAGCAGGGACGGAGGGAGCGAAAAACTGTTTTTT. The rearrangement links TRBV6-5 to TRBJ1-4, with D possibly being TRBD1 (5 bases). The CDR3 has 14 amino acids. Germline CDR1 reads MNHEY; CDR2 reads SVGAGI. Trimming removed 6 bases from V and 8 bases from J, with 16 bases in between.

This rearrangement joins TRBV11-3 to TRBJ2-1; a possible D gene is TRBD1 (6 bases). CDR3 length equals 13 residues. Germline V CDR1 and CDR2: SGHNT, YENEEA. V lost 6 bases to trimming and J lost 8 bases, with 14 bases between them. Written as DNA, the CDR3 is TGTGCCAGCAGTGAACAGGGATTAGATGAGCAGTTCTTC. Its protein is CASSEQGLDEQFF.

The chain uses TRBV2 and TRBJ1-2; D unclear. The V gene's germline CDR1 is SNHLY and CDR2 FYNNEI. Trimming removed 3 bases from V and 5 bases from J, with 10 bases in between. This CDR3 is built from 13 residues. The CDR3 loop reads CASSEFWEYGYTF. CDR3 DNA sequence: TGTGCCAGCAGTGAGTTTTGGGAGTATGGCTACACCTTC.

The V and J genes are TRBV5-4 and TRBJ2-1; 8 bases agree with TRBD1. After removal of 2 bases from V and 4 bases from J, the junction contained 8 bases not matched to a gene. This CDR3 contains 16 residues. The germline V gene encodes CDR1 SGHNT and CDR2 YYREEE (reference sequence). Here the CDR3 reads CASSFPTGGPYNEQFF. DNA of the CDR3: TGTGCCAGCAGCTTCCCTACAGGGGGTCCTTACAATGAGCAGTTCTTC.

This chain uses TRBV7-2 with TRBJ2-6; D is uncertain. This CDR3 is 16 amino acids long. Germline values: CDR1 SGHTA, CDR2 FQGNSA. V gave up 4 bases and J gave up 2 bases, with 12 bases separating them. The CDR3 bases are TGTGCCAGCAGCTCCTCCTCTACTGCTGGGGCCAACGTCCTGACTTTC. This sequence encodes CASSSSSTAGANVLTF.

CDR3 nucleotide sequence: TGTGCCAGCAGTCCTGGACTTGTTGGAAACACCATATATTTT. Amino acid sequence: CASSPGLVGNTIYF. The V gene is TRBV6-5, the J gene TRBJ1-3; D unresolved. This CDR3 is built from 14 residues. The V and J ends lost 5 bases and 3 bases respectively, with 11 bases between them. Germline V gene sequence: CDR1 MNHEY, CDR2 SVGAGI.

This sequence joins TRBV30 and TRBJ2-7; 7 bases line up with TRBD1. Germline lookup yields CDR1 GTSNPN and CDR2 SVGIG (reference sequence). The CDR3 runs 12 residues. Trimming took 7 bases from V and 6 from J; bases not matched to a gene: 9. CDR3 sequence: CAYTTGSVEQYF. The CDR3 DNA reads as TGTGCCTACACGACAGGGTCAGTCGAGCAGTACTTC.

This clone appeared once. This chain joins TRBV6-5 and TRBJ2-3; D remains ambiguous. The CDR3 covers 11 residues. From germline, CDR1 is MNHEY and CDR2 SVGAGI. With 6 bases removed from V and 6 bases from J, the gap between germline ends came to 7 bases. The CDR3 spells CASSEFDTQYF. The CDR3 nucleotides are TGTGCCAGCAGCGAGTTTGATACGCAGTATTTT.

The chain combines TRBV4-2 with TRBJ1-5; 10 positions agree with TRBD1. With V trimmed by 1 base and J by 3 bases, 3 bases remained unmatched. Germline assignment: CDR1 LGHNA and CDR2 YNFKEQ. The CDR3 spans 16 residues. CDR3 residues: CASSQGDRGINQPQHF. CDR3 DNA sequence: TGTGCCAGCAGCCAAGGGGACAGGGGCATCAATCAGCCCCAGCATTTT.

This clone was found many times. This chain connects TRBV7-2 to TRBJ1-5; D uncertain. CDR1 is SGHTA and CDR2 is FQGNSA in the germline V gene. The V and J ends lost 2 bases and 2 bases respectively, with 4 bases between them. The CDR3 spans 13 residues. CDR3 bases: TGTGCCAGCAGCTTACAGGGCAATCAGCCCCAGCATTTT. It translates to CASSLQGNQPQHF.

The chain links TRBV19 to TRBJ1-6, with unresolved D. Trimming took 8 bases from V and 7 from J, leaving 15 bases between them. This CDR3 region has 14 residues. CDR1 is LNHDA and CDR2 is SQIVND in the germline V gene (reference sequence). CDR3: CASQVDRGNSPLHF. The DNA of the CDR3 is TGTGCCAGTCAAGTAGATCGAGGGAATTCACCCCTCCACTTT.

The chain is built from TRBV7-8 and TRBJ2-3; possibly TRBD2 for D (7 bases). CDR3 size: 18 residues. Trimming cost V 2 bases and J 4 bases, with 22 bases left between them. Germline V gives CDR1 SGHVS, CDR2 FQNEAQ. CDR3 sequence: CASSLYEGGREIADTQYF. The CDR3 DNA reads as TGTGCCAGCAGCTTATACGAGGGGGGGCGAGAAATAGCAGATACGCAGTATTTT.

For this clone: Other DNA sequences in the sample encode the same CDR3. The CDR3 coding sequence is TGTGCCAGCACTTCAGGGGGAGCTGGAAACACCATATATTTT. This sequence encodes CASTSGGAGNTIYF. The rearrangement joins TRBV6-5 to TRBJ1-3; 7 bases agree with TRBD1. CDR1 is MNHEY and CDR2 is SVGAGI in the germline V gene. This CDR3 comprises 14 residues. J gave up 2 bases and V 7 bases, and 5 bases lay outside the gene matches.

This chain joins TRBV5-8 and TRBJ2-5; 7 nucleotides line up with TRBD2. The CDR3 runs 17 residues. The J segment lost 4 bases and the V segment lost 4 bases, leaving 16 bases of the junction unmatched. From germline, CDR1 is SGHTS and CDR2 YDEGEE. CDR3 in DNA: TGTGCCAGCAGCGGTGGAAGCGGGCTAGCGGTACGAGAGACCCAGTACTTC. Translation gives CASSGGSGLAVRETQYF. Full variable domain (outside the CDR3, taken from reference TRBV5-8 and TRBJ2-5): EAGVTQSPTHLIKTRGQQATLRCSPISGHTSVYWYQQALGLGLQFLLWYDEGEERNRGNFPPRFSGRQFPNYSSELNVNALELEDSALYLCASSGGSGLAVRETQYFGPGTRLLVL.

This clone has a handful of counts. This chain connects TRBV6-5 to TRBJ2-2, with D possibly matching TRBD2 (6 bases). The CDR3 sequence is 15 residues long. The V end lost 0 bases, the J end lost 6 bases, and 11 bases lay between the germline ends. The germline V gene has CDR1 MNHEY and CDR2 SVGAGI. The CDR3, as DNA: TGTGCCAGCAGTTACTCGTCCTTAGCGGCCGGGGAGCTGTTTTTT. Amino acids: CASSYSSLAAGELFF.

There are a few counts of this clone. This chain joins TRBV2 and TRBJ1-1, with a possible D match to TRBD1 (5 bases). The V and J ends lost 7 bases and 4 bases respectively, with 19 bases between them. Germline lookup yields CDR1 SNHLY and CDR2 FYNNEI. CDR3 size: 15 residues. The chain's CDR3 is CASTRAPGQVTEAFF. CDR3 in DNA: TGTGCCAGCACAAGAGCCCCAGGGCAAGTCACTGAAGCTTTCTTT.

V gene TRBV12-3 or TRBV12-4 combines with J gene TRBJ1-1, with D possibly TRBD1 on 5 matching bases. Trimming removed 5 bases at V and 5 bases at J, with 12 bases between. The CDR3 consists of 13 residues. CDR3 sequence (DNA): TGTGCCAGCAGTCGACAGCCCTCTACTGAAGCTTTCTTT. Translating it yields CASSRQPSTEAFF.

The chain combines TRBV25-1 with TRBJ1-6; D possibly corresponds to TRBD1 (6 bases). CDR1 MGHDK and CDR2 SYGVNS come from the germline V gene. CDR3 length equals 13 residues. The V end was cut by 6 bases, the J end by 9 bases, with 12 bases between. CDR3 loop: CASRTGYSSPLHF. The DNA for the CDR3 is TGTGCCAGCAGAACAGGGTACAGTTCACCCCTCCACTTT. The entire variable domain, with the rest obtained from reference TRBV25-1 and TRBJ1-6, is as follows: EADIYQTPRYLVIGTGKKITLECSQTMGHDKMYWYQQDPGMELHLIHYSYGVNSTEKGDLSSESTVSRIRTEHFPLTLESARPSHTSQYLCASRTGYSSPLHFGNGTRLTVT.

DNA for the CDR3: TGTGCCAGCAGCCAAGATCTACTAGCGGGCCCAGGGGAGACCCAGTACTTC. Protein product: CASSQDLLAGPGETQYF. The rearrangement links TRBV3-1 (or the pseudogene TRBV3-2) to TRBJ2-5, with TRBD2 identical over 9 bases. The CDR3 loop spans 17 amino acids. The V segment lost 0 bases and the J segment 5 bases; nucleotides outside the gene matches: 10. From germline, CDR1 is LGHDT and CDR2 YNNKEL (reference sequence).